This T cell receptor (beta chain) originates from a study of blood T cell repertoires in COVID-19. Study-wide background: Sites in the United States, Italy and Spain provided acute and convalescent COVID-19 samples. Nucleic acid was either cDNA or gDNA, and it came from T cells, B-cell-depleted T cells, or PBMCs.

Original analysis: By means of reference gene primer amplification, nucleated cell counts were estimated. The repertoire was sequenced with immunoSEQ multiplex PCR; TCRdb's copy has only in-frame clones and lacks some. V and J calls plus clone size are reproduced from that table; the DNA served to infer D and trimming. The sample consists of about 280,000 clones, about 85% of them appearing once. Germline-derived CDR1 and CDR2 are LNHDA and SQIVND (reference sequence). The V end lost 6 bases, the J end lost 0 bases, and 6 bases lay between the germline ends. The CDR3 loop spans 13 amino acids. This TCR was recovered from a woman between 45 and 65 years old who had recovered from COVID-19. The specimen was peripheral blood. V usage is TRBV19 and J usage is TRBJ1-3; D ambiguous. CDR3: CASRYRSGNTIYF. As DNA, the CDR3 is TGTGCCAGTAGGTATCGCTCTGGAAACACCATATATTTT.